This is a list of T cell receptor beta chains from one sample in a study of technical replicates of blood from a few donors. The data were produced by immunoSEQ multiplex PCR, yet TCRdb's version contains in-frame clones alone and is incomplete. The sample consists of tens of thousands of clones, 90% to 97% of them appearing once. Sequenced: T cells isolated from PBMCs. All receptors derive from a human donor in good health. The CDR3 runs from the conserved cysteine through the conserved F or W. Each record gives: J gene, V gene, D gene, clone size, CDR3 DNA, CDR3 protein. D genes are given only for firm matches. For some rows the clone size is stated as once, few or many, or as a class when expanded; others skip it.

TRBJ2-1 TRBV28 NA NA TGTGCCAGCAGGGGGGGGCTGAGCTCCTACAATGAGCAGTTCTTC CASRGGLSSYNEQFF
TRBJ2-7 TRBV30 TRBD1 NA TGTGCCTGCTCCACGACAGGGGTTTACGAGCAGTACTTC CACSTTGVYEQYF
TRBJ2-3 TRBV6-6 TRBD1 NA TGTGCCAGCAGTTACCGGGACAGGGCCCATTGGGATACGCAGTATTTT CASSYRDRAHWDTQYF
TRBJ1-2 TRBV28 TRBD1 NA TGTGCCAGCATCTCCGTCGGAGGACAGGGGAACTATGGCTACACCTTC CASISVGGQGNYGYTF
TRBJ2-3 TRBV9 TRBD2 NA TGTGCCAGCAGCGTACCAAGAAGCGGGGGTTTCACAGATACGCAGTATTTT CASSVPRSGGFTDTQYF
TRBJ2-7 TRBV7-8 NA once TGTGCCAGCAGCTTGGGGGGACCTGCTTACGAGCAGTACTTC CASSLGGPAYEQYF
TRBJ1-1 TRBV12-5 NA NA TGTGCTAGTGGTTTGCCAGGGATCTCTTTCTTT CASGLPGISFF
TRBJ1-2 TRBV6-5 TRBD1 NA TGTGCCAGCAGTTACCTACAGGGGGGGAATGGCTACACCTTC CASSYLQGGNGYTF
TRBJ1-3 TRBV28 NA NA TGTGCCAGCAGTTTTTTCGCTGGCAGATACTCTGGAAACACCATATATTTT CASSFFAGRYSGNTIYF
TRBJ2-7 TRBV14 NA NA TGTGCCAGCAGCCAAGGGTCTGTGGCTTCCTACGAGCAGTACTTC CASSQGSVASYEQYF
TRBJ2-7 TRBV6-5 NA NA TGTGCCAGCAGTTACGAGCAGGCCTCAACCTACGAGCAGTACTTC CASSYEQASTYEQYF
TRBJ1-1 TRBV7-9 TRBD1 NA TGTGCCAGCAGTGTAACCGGGACAGGACTCACTGAAGCTTTCTTT CASSVTGTGLTEAFF
TRBJ2-5 TRBV21-1 NA NA TGTGCCAGCAGGAATGGACAGGGCCATGGGACCCAGTACTTC CASRNGQGHGTQYF
TRBJ2-7 TRBV6-1 TRBD2 once TGTGCCAGCGCAACGCTAGCGGGAGGCCACTACGAGCAGTACTTC CASATLAGGHYEQYF
TRBJ2-7 TRBV9 TRBD1 NA TGTGCCAGCAGCGTATGGGCCGGGACAGGCGACGAGCAGTACTTC CASSVWAGTGDEQYF
TRBJ1-1 TRBV7-9 NA NA TGTGCCAGCAGCTTTTTGGGGGCAGAGAACACTGAAGCTTTCTTT CASSFLGAENTEAFF
TRBJ1-1 TRBV2 NA NA TGTGCCAGCAGTGAATATTTGGCCGAAGCTTTCTTT CASSEYLAEAFF
TRBJ2-1 TRBV10-3 TRBD1 once TGTGCCATCAGGGGACAGGGGGTCAACAATGAGCAGTTCTTC CAIRGQGVNNEQFF
TRBJ2-1 TRBV11-2 TRBD2 NA TGTGCCAGCAGCCTACCGGGACTAGCGATTTTCAATGAGCAGTTCTTC CASSLPGLAIFNEQFF
TRBJ1-2 TRBV7-2 NA NA TGTGCCAGCAGCTTAGATCTCGGCAGGGTATATTACTATGGCTACACCTTC CASSLDLGRVYYYGYTF
TRBJ2-1 TRBV14 NA NA TGTGCCAGCAGCCAAGTGGAGGTTAGTGAGCAGTTCTTC CASSQVEVSEQFF
TRBJ2-2 TRBV6-5 NA NA TGTGCCAGCAGTCCCGGGACTTATACGAGCGGGGAGCTGTTTTTT CASSPGTYTSGELFF
TRBJ1-2 TRBV2 NA NA TGTGCCAGCAGTACATCTAACTATGGCTACACCTTC CASSTSNYGYTF
TRBJ2-7 TRBV7-2 NA NA TGTGCCAGCAGCTTAGGTCCGCGGTTCTCCGAGCAGTACTTC CASSLGPRFSEQYF
TRBJ2-1 TRBV4-2 NA NA TGTGCCAGCAGCCTCAGGGCGGGGGCGGAGGAGCAGTTCTTC CASSLRAGAEEQFF
TRBJ2-7 TRBV7-9 TRBD1 NA TGTGCCAGCAGCTGGGACAGCTACGAGCAGTACTTC CASSWDSYEQYF
TRBJ1-3 TRBV7-2 TRBD1 NA TGTGCCAGCAGCCTCCAAGGGGGCGCCTTTTTTGGAAACACCATATATTTT CASSLQGGAFFGNTIYF
TRBJ1-5 TRBV9 NA few TGTGCCAGCAGCTCCCAAGACAGTGAGACCCAGCCCCAGCATTTT CASSSQDSETQPQHF
TRBJ1-2 TRBV6-1 NA NA TGTGCCAGCAGTGAATATTTGACAGACTATGGCTACACCTTC CASSEYLTDYGYTF
TRBJ1-2 TRBV7-7 NA NA TGTGCTAGCACCCCCTTAACCGGGACTAATGGCTACACCTTC CASTPLTGTNGYTF
TRBJ2-7 TRBV4-1 NA NA TGCGCCAGCAGCCAAGAAGCTTTCCTAGGAAGCTCCTACGAGCAGTACTTC CASSQEAFLGSSYEQYF